This TCR beta chain was documented in a study of T cell responses to AZD1222 COVID-19 vaccine. In the study overall: Combined were second doses at about 4 or about 12 weeks. Whole-study results and caveats: Two AZD1222 administrations were followed by greater Spike-specific TCR breadth and depth. Among spike-specific TCRs, nearly half reportedly target unmutated variant regions. Scientists sampled the repertoires only once the peak T cell response had passed.

Only in-frame clones appear in the TCRdb table, and some are missing; sequencing was by immunoSEQ multiplex PCR. Of around 110,000 clones in the sample, about 90% were seen once. This clone occurred once. Its antigen is not known. V lost 6 bases and J 0 bases, leaving 12 bases between the germline ends. Germline CDR1 and CDR2: KGHSH and LQKENI. The CDR3 loop spans 15 amino acids. The receptor was derived from an adult in good health. The chain couples TRBV18 to TRBJ1-3; D unclear. The sequences come from peripheral blood, collected on day 0 of AZD1222 vaccination. This CDR3 is CASSLSRASGNTIYF. CDR3 nucleotides: TGTGCCAGCTCCCTATCGAGGGCCTCTGGAAACACCATATATTTT.